One and the same sample provided the 23 T cell receptor beta chains below, sequenced in a study of Graves' ophthalmopathy and Graves' hyperthyroidism. RNA transcripts provided the template for amplifying TCR beta CDR3 regions. Following a first-round RT-PCR that used HTBI primers, a second-round multiplex PCR was carried out. Using its own MiXCR run on the multiplex PCR reads, TCRdb lists one record per CDR3 protein. This table holds some 520,000 distinct CDR3 sequences, under 15% found once. Material: blood. The receptors stem from a woman in her twenties or thirties with Graves' ophthalmopathy.

The genes are TRBV6-5 and TRBJ2-7; D unresolved. Germline V gene data show CDR1 as MNHEY and CDR2 as SVGAGI. The V end was cut by 1 base, the J end by 5 bases, with 9 bases between. CDR3 length: 13 residues. The CDR3 nucleotides are TGTGCCAGCAGTTACTTAGGTTCCAACGAGCAGTACTTC. Translation: CASSYLGSNEQYF.

This clonotype has a count of ten or more. The chain is built from TRBV12-3 or TRBV12-4 and TRBJ2-7; D gene uncertain. CDR3 length: 13 residues. Trimming took off 6 bases at V and 2 bases at J, with 11 bases between the two ends. CDR3 coding DNA: TGTGCCAGCAGACCGACCGCAGCCTACGAGCAGTACTTC. This codes for CASRPTAAYEQYF.

This clonotype showed up many times. The chain couples TRBV20-1 to TRBJ2-7; no firm D call. The V end was cut by 5 bases, the J end by 1 base, with 6 bases between. Germline values: CDR1 DFQATT, CDR2 SNEGSKA (reference sequence). The CDR3 extends over 11 amino acids. CDR3 nucleotide sequence: TGCAGTGCTCCAAGATCCTACGAGCAGTACTTC. Its translation: CSAPRSYEQYF.

The chain carries TRBV30 and TRBJ1-5; TRBD1 matches at 8 bases. Per the germline V gene, CDR1 is GTSNPN and CDR2 is SVGIG (reference sequence). The V gene end was trimmed by 5 bases and the J gene end by 6 bases; junction bases not matched to a gene: 6. This CDR3 region has 13 residues. Here the CDR3 DNA reads TGTGCCTGGGCAGGGGGCGTCGGTCAGCCCCAGCATTTT. It translates to CAWAGGVGQPQHF.

Comments on this clonotype: At one end, the junction sequence differs from germline, possibly due to a read error. The V gene is TRBV7-6, the J gene TRBJ2-7, with D perhaps TRBD1 (6 bases). This CDR3 contains 16 residues. The germline V gene encodes CDR1 SGHVS and CDR2 FNYEAQ. The CDR3 bases are TGTGTCAGCAGCTTACTCTCCGGGACAATTGGCTACAAGCAGTACTTC. Its protein product is CVSSLLSGTIGYKQYF.

This clonotype occurred many times. The rearrangement uses TRBV30 and TRBJ1-1; D remains unclear. Germline values: CDR1 GTSNPN, CDR2 SVGIG (reference sequence). Between the trimmed V and J ends, which lost 2 bases and 2 bases, there was a span of 9 bases. The CDR3 is made up of 13 amino acids. The CDR3 bases are TGTGCCTGGAGTTCCCAGACCAACACTGAAGCTTTCTTT. Amino acids: CAWSSQTNTEAFF.

This clonotype came up many times. The chain links TRBV6-1 to TRBJ1-2, with D perhaps TRBD1 (6 bases). The V end was cut by 5 bases, the J end by 4 bases, with 14 bases between. CDR1 is MNHNS and CDR2 is SASEGT in the germline V gene. This CDR3 has 14 amino acids. CDR3 nucleotide sequence: TGTGCCAGCAGTAAACAGGGAGCGACCTATGGCTACACCTTC. Amino acid sequence: CASSKQGATYGYTF.

In this sample, this clonotype turned up many times. This chain connects TRBV29-1 to TRBJ1-1; D is undetermined. This CDR3 has 11 amino acids. V was clipped by 6 bases and J by 8 bases, with 13 bases between them. Germline CDR1 is SQVTM and CDR2 is ANQGSEA. CDR3 nucleotide sequence: TGCAGCGTGAAACAAGGATACGAAGCTTTCTTT. Protein sequence: CSVKQGYEAFF.

This clonotype was recorded many times. The junction and the germline gene differ at one end; a read error may be behind it. V gene TRBV24-1 combines with J gene TRBJ2-2, with 7 bases fitting TRBD1. The length of the CDR3 is 16 residues. Germline V gene lookup returns CDR1 KGHDR and CDR2 SFDVKD. CDR3 bases: TGTGCCACCAGTGATTTGGGGCAGGGGGACACCGGGGAGCTGCTTTTT. Protein product: CATSDLGQGDTGELLF.

This clonotype has at least ten counts. V is TRBV4-1 and J is TRBJ2-7; 7 nucleotides line up with TRBD1. V trimming: 2 bases; J trimming: 0 bases; junction bases outside the gene matches: 4. CDR3 length equals 15 residues. Germline V lookup: CDR1 MGHRA, CDR2 YSYEKL. The CDR3 loop is CASSQRQGTSYEQYF. Written as DNA, the CDR3 is TGCGCCAGCAGCCAAAGACAGGGAACCTCCTACGAGCAGTACTTC.

This clonotype is a singleton in its sample. This chain joins TRBV12-3 or TRBV12-4 and TRBJ1-5, with 8 bases matching TRBD1. V trimming: 6 bases; J trimming: 2 bases; junction bases outside the gene matches: 9. The CDR3 loop spans 16 amino acids. The CDR3 region has the DNA TGTGCCAGCAGCACCTCGACAGGGGACGGCAATCAGCCCCAGCATTTT. Encoded protein: CASSTSTGDGNQPQHF.

The table lists this clonotype with many counts. The V and J genes are TRBV12-3 or TRBV12-4 and TRBJ1-5; 10 bases match TRBD1. The CDR3 runs 15 residues. V gave up 5 bases and J gave up 3 bases; unmatched junction bases: 4. CDR3 DNA sequence: TGTGCCAGCAGTATAGGGACAGGGGACAATCAGCCCCAGCATTTT. Amino acid sequence: CASSIGTGDNQPQHF.

This clonotype was found many times. This rearrangement joins TRBV9 to TRBJ2-7, with D unresolved. CDR3 size: 14 residues. The germline CDR1 and CDR2 sequences are SGDLS and YYNGEE. V was cut by 0 bases and J by 2 bases, with 9 bases left in between. This chain's CDR3 is CASSVGLSPYEQYF. The CDR3 DNA sequence: TGTGCCAGCAGCGTAGGTCTCTCTCCCTACGAGCAGTACTTC. The entire variable domain, with the rest obtained from reference TRBV9 and TRBJ2-7, is as follows: DSGVTQTPKHLITATGQRVTLRCSPRSGDLSVYWYQQSLDQGLQFLIQYYNGEERAKGNILERFSAQQFPDLHSELNLSSLELGDSALYFCASSVGLSPYEQYFGPGTRLTVT.

This clonotype was counted many times. CDR3 region: CASSSGGFAAGYTF. CDR3 sequence (DNA): TGTGCCAGCAGCTCCGGGGGGTTTGCGGCTGGCTACACCTTC. V usage is TRBV27 and J usage is TRBJ1-2, with D possibly matching TRBD1 (5 bases). V shed 6 bases and J shed 7 bases, with 18 bases lying between them. CDR3 length: 14 residues. Germline CDR1 reads MNHEY; CDR2 reads SMNVEV (reference sequence).

This clonotype has a count of ten or more. J is TRBJ1-2 and V is TRBV9; no reliable D call. Germline V gene lookup returns CDR1 SGDLS and CDR2 YYNGEE. V gave up 1 base and J gave up 2 bases, with 12 bases separating them. The CDR3 is 15 residues long. This CDR3 is CASSVSGQENYGYTF. The DNA for the CDR3 is TGTGCCAGCAGCGTAAGTGGGCAAGAAAACTATGGCTACACCTTC.

The chain joins TRBV6-2 or TRBV6-3 to TRBJ2-7; no definite D call. CDR3 length: 14 amino acids. V dropped 7 bases and J dropped 0 bases, with 13 bases sitting between them. Germline assignment: CDR1 MNHEY and CDR2 SVGEGT. In nucleotides, the CDR3 is TGTGCCAGCAAGTCGGGCCTTATCTCCTACGAGCAGTACTTC. Its protein product is CASKSGLISYEQYF.

The V call is TRBV4-1, the J call TRBJ1-5; D uncertain. Deletions cut 0 bases from V and 4 bases from J, with 10 bases between. The CDR3 covers 15 residues. In germline, CDR1 is MGHRA, CDR2 YSYEKL. The CDR3 coding sequence is TGCGCCAGCAGCCAAGATGGGATGTGGAATCAGCCCCAGCATTTT. It yields the protein CASSQDGMWNQPQHF.

Many counts were recorded for this clonotype. CDR3 sequence reads: CASTPPSGGSNEQYF. DNA for the CDR3: TGTGCCAGCACTCCCCCGAGCGGGGGTTCTAACGAGCAGTACTTC. The chain joins TRBV6-1 to TRBJ2-7; TRBD2 aligns across 8 bases. J lost 5 bases, V lost 7 bases, and 13 bases had no gene match. Germline CDR1 is MNHNS and CDR2 is SASEGT. The CDR3 totals 15 residues.

The genes are TRBV6-2 or TRBV6-3 and TRBJ2-5; D possibly corresponds to TRBD1 (6 bases). Trimming took 4 bases from V and 2 from J, leaving 11 bases between them. Per germline, CDR1 MNHEY and CDR2 SVGEGT. The CDR3 totals 14 residues. CDR3 amino acids: CASSSGQLQETQYF. CDR3 in DNA: TGTGCCAGCAGTTCCGGACAGCTACAAGAGACCCAGTACTTC.

This clonotype was picked up one time. The gene calls are TRBV7-8 and TRBJ1-2, with 11 bases fitting TRBD1. CDR1 and CDR2 (germline): SGHVS, FQNEAQ. The CDR3 is 14 amino acids. The J segment lost 7 bases and the V segment lost 5 bases, leaving 6 bases of the junction unmatched. The chain's CDR3 is CASSEGQGAAGYTF. CDR3 DNA sequence: TGTGCCAGCAGCGAAGGACAGGGGGCGGCTGGCTACACCTTC.

This clonotype was picked up many times. The V gene is TRBV29-1, the J gene TRBJ2-7, with 7 bases fitting TRBD1. The germline V gene encodes CDR1 SQVTM and CDR2 ANQGSEA. After removal of 5 bases from V and 0 bases from J, the junction contained 4 bases not matched to a gene. The CDR3 runs 13 residues. The DNA for the CDR3 is TGCAGCGTTCGCACAGGGGTCTCCTACGAGCAGTACTTC. Translating gives CSVRTGVSYEQYF.

The chain carries TRBV6-2 or TRBV6-3 and TRBJ2-5; 7 nucleotides line up with TRBD2. The CDR3 sequence is 14 residues long. Trimming removed 6 bases from V and 6 bases from J; junction bases left unmatched: 10. The germline gives CDR1 MNHEY, CDR2 SVGEGT. The CDR3 DNA is TGTGCCAGCAGGGAAGTGGGGGGGGAACAGACCCAGTACTTC. Its protein is CASREVGGEQTQYF.

There are many counts of this clonotype. The chain uses TRBV6-1 and TRBJ1-6; TRBD1 aligns across 7 bases. Germline V gene sequence: CDR1 MNHNS, CDR2 SASEGT. This CDR3 region has 12 residues. Trimming cost V 7 bases and J 10 bases; bases outside gene matches: 4. The CDR3 here is CASKGGLSPLHF. The CDR3 coding sequence is TGTGCCAGCAAAGGGGGCCTCTCACCCCTCCACTTT.